This T cell receptor (beta chain) originates from a study of shared clonotypes between healthy human individuals. Authors' methods: Filtering differed since immunoSEQ provided only junctions, with no quality scores. Assay: immunoSEQ multiplex PCR; the TCRdb copy retains only in-frame clones and omits some. The V and J calls and clone size were taken over from that table, and D and trimming were inferred from the DNA. There are 2 million or so clones in the sample; 85% to 95% occur only once, and 0.13% lies in the top ten. Study-wide results and caveats: The researchers took only blood, and tissue repertoires probably look different.

On this clone: Its antigen is currently unknown. Other DNA sequences from this sample encode an identical CDR3 as well.

Sequenced sample: naive CD4+ T cells sorted from blood. Subset noted: CD45RA+ positively selected. This TCR derives from a young man in good health.

The CDR3 spells CASSLMTGSSYEQYF. The CDR3 DNA follows: TGCGCCAGCAGCTTGATGACAGGGAGCTCCTACGAGCAGTACTTC. V and J are TRBV5-1 and TRBJ2-7; 7 bases map to TRBD1. CDR1 and CDR2 (germline): SGHRS, YFSETQ. With 1 base clipped from V and 0 bases from J, the junction kept 4 bases outside the gene matches. The CDR3 is made up of 15 amino acids.